These T cell receptor beta chains were read from a single sample in a study of beta chain features in type 1 diabetes. Clones were read by immunoSEQ multiplex PCR, and TCRdb kept only the in-frame ones, dropping some. Among more than 350,000 clones listed, approximately 10% were seen once. The specimen sequenced was naive CD4+ T cells from blood. These receptors all stem from a woman between 18 and 29 years old in good health. The CDR3 runs from the conserved cysteine through the conserved F or W. Fields, in order: CDR3 protein, CDR3 DNA, clone size, J gene, CDR3 length, V gene, D gene. D genes are given only for firm matches. The listing skips clone size in some rows; elsewhere it reads once, few, many or a size class.

cdr3_aa: CASSLTSGRSHEQYF
cdr3_nt: TGTGCCAGCAGCTTAACTAGCGGGAGATCTCACGAGCAGTACTTC
clone_size: few
j_call: TRBJ2-7
cdr3_length: 15
v_call: TRBV7-2
d_call: TRBD2

cdr3_aa: CASTPGLNQPQHF
cdr3_nt: TGTGCCAGCACCCCAGGGCTGAATCAGCCCCAGCATTTT
clone_size: few
j_call: TRBJ1-5
cdr3_length: 13
v_call: TRBV7-2
d_call: -

cdr3_aa: CAWSVWGGNEQYF
cdr3_nt: TGTGCCTGGAGTGTCTGGGGAGGGAACGAGCAGTACTTC
clone_size: few
j_call: TRBJ2-7
cdr3_length: 13
v_call: TRBV30
d_call: TRBD2

cdr3_aa: CASSFMGRQKELFF
cdr3_nt: TGTGCCAGCAGCTTTATGGGCCGACAAAAGGAGCTGTTTTTT
clone_size: -
j_call: TRBJ2-2
cdr3_length: 14
v_call: TRBV7-2
d_call: -

cdr3_aa: CAWSGQRRVRGARNQPQHF
cdr3_nt: TGTGCCTGGAGCGGGCAACGGCGGGTCAGGGGAGCGAGAAATCAGCCCCAGCATTTT
clone_size: few
j_call: TRBJ1-5
cdr3_length: 19
v_call: TRBV30
d_call: -

cdr3_aa: CASSMTSRQETQYF
cdr3_nt: TGTGCCAGCAGTATGACTAGCAGACAAGAGACCCAGTACTTC
clone_size: -
j_call: TRBJ2-5
cdr3_length: 14
v_call: TRBV6-5
d_call: TRBD2

cdr3_aa: CASSVQGATPEAFF
cdr3_nt: TGTGCCAGCAGCGTACAGGGAGCAACACCTGAAGCTTTCTTT
clone_size: few
j_call: TRBJ1-1
cdr3_length: 14
v_call: TRBV7-9
d_call: -

cdr3_aa: CASSRLNGGQETQYF
cdr3_nt: TGTGCCAGCTCACGGCTGAACGGGGGCCAAGAGACCCAGTACTTC
clone_size: few
j_call: TRBJ2-5
cdr3_length: 15
v_call: TRBV18
d_call: -

cdr3_aa: CASRGEYNSPLHF
cdr3_nt: TGTGCCAGCCGGGGGGAATATAATTCACCCCTCCACTTT
clone_size: -
j_call: TRBJ1-6
cdr3_length: 13
v_call: TRBV7-9
d_call: -

cdr3_aa: CSVEVRSLWTAKGTQYF
cdr3_nt: TGCAGCGTTGAAGTAAGGAGCTTGTGGACAGCTAAAGGGACCCAGTACTTC
clone_size: -
j_call: TRBJ2-5
cdr3_length: 17
v_call: TRBV29-1
d_call: -

cdr3_aa: CASSVQGYNSYEQYF
cdr3_nt: TGTGCCAGCAGTGTACAGGGGTATAACTCCTACGAGCAGTACTTC
clone_size: few
j_call: TRBJ2-7
cdr3_length: 15
v_call: TRBV25-1
d_call: TRBD1

cdr3_aa: CASSRRPSGDTQYF
cdr3_nt: TGTGCCAGTAGCCGACGTCCTTCGGGGGATACGCAGTATTTT
clone_size: -
j_call: TRBJ2-3
cdr3_length: 14
v_call: TRBV19
d_call: -

cdr3_aa: CSGLFWGEQYF
cdr3_nt: TGCAGTGGACTCTTTTGGGGCGAGCAGTACTTC
clone_size: few
j_call: TRBJ2-7
cdr3_length: 11
v_call: TRBV20-1
d_call: -

cdr3_aa: CAWSALSGIRETQYF
cdr3_nt: TGTGCCTGGAGTGCCTTAAGCGGGATACGGGAGACCCAGTACTTC
clone_size: many
j_call: TRBJ2-5
cdr3_length: 15
v_call: TRBV30
d_call: TRBD2

cdr3_aa: CSVEVGWYGYTF
cdr3_nt: TGCAGCGTTGAAGTGGGGTGGTATGGCTACACCTTC
clone_size: few
j_call: TRBJ1-2
cdr3_length: 12
v_call: TRBV29-1
d_call: -

cdr3_aa: CASSPPQETQYF
cdr3_nt: TGTGCCAGCAGCCCCCCTCAAGAGACCCAGTACTTC
clone_size: few
j_call: TRBJ2-5
cdr3_length: 12
v_call: TRBV7-2
d_call: -

cdr3_aa: CASSVGLYDQKYF
cdr3_nt: TGTGCCAGCAGTGTCGGTTTGTACGACCAGAAGTACTTC
clone_size: -
j_call: TRBJ2-5
cdr3_length: 13
v_call: TRBV6-1
d_call: -

cdr3_aa: CASSLGRLNSPLHF
cdr3_nt: TGTGCCAGCAGCTTGGGACGGCTTAATTCACCCCTCCACTTT
clone_size: -
j_call: TRBJ1-6
cdr3_length: 14
v_call: TRBV5-6
d_call: -

cdr3_aa: CSASTKGGELFF
cdr3_nt: TGCAGCGCTAGTACTAAAGGCGGGGAGCTGTTTTTT
clone_size: few
j_call: TRBJ2-2
cdr3_length: 12
v_call: TRBV29-1
d_call: -

cdr3_aa: CASSPGQGFSRKGYTF
cdr3_nt: TGTGCCAGCTCACCCGGACAGGGTTTCTCCCGGAAAGGCTACACCTTC
clone_size: -
j_call: TRBJ1-2
cdr3_length: 16
v_call: TRBV18
d_call: TRBD1

cdr3_aa: CASSSRLGTGANVLTF
cdr3_nt: TGTGCCAGCAGCTCACGTTTAGGGACTGGGGCCAACGTCCTGACTTTC
clone_size: -
j_call: TRBJ2-6
cdr3_length: 16
v_call: TRBV7-2
d_call: -

cdr3_aa: CASSILAGGPYNEQFF
cdr3_nt: TGTGCCAGTAGTATCCTGGCGGGAGGACCCTACAATGAGCAGTTCTTC
clone_size: -
j_call: TRBJ2-1
cdr3_length: 16
v_call: TRBV19
d_call: TRBD2